This T cell receptor (beta chain) was identified during a study of blood T cell repertoires in COVID-19. Study context: Sites in the United States, Italy and Spain provided acute and convalescent COVID-19 samples. T cells, B-cell-depleted T cells, or PBMCs supplied cDNA or gDNA.

Per the study methods: Counts of nucleated cells, estimated from reference gene primer amplification, were obtained. The repertoire was sequenced with immunoSEQ multiplex PCR; TCRdb's copy has only in-frame clones and lacks some. The DNA gave D and trimming, while V, J and clone size come from that table. The sample shows about 68,000 clones, roughly 85% of them seen only once. This clone was detected once. The sequenced sample was peripheral blood. The receptor was isolated from a woman aged 55 to 70 with acute or convalescent COVID-19.

This chain's CDR3 is CAWSRHRGNSNQPQHF. The CDR3 nucleotides read TGTGCCTGGAGTAGGCATCGCGGCAATAGCAATCAGCCCCAGCATTTT. The chain carries TRBV30 and TRBJ1-5; D remains unclear. This CDR3 contains 16 residues. CDR1 is GTSNPN and CDR2 is SVGIG in the germline V gene (reference sequence). V was clipped by 2 bases and J by 0 bases, with 14 bases between them.